The 28 T cell receptor beta chains presented below share a single source sample, sequenced in a study of cytomegalovirus exposure and HLA in healthy donors. The PCR used 60 Vbeta and 13 Jbeta primers. Generated by immunoSEQ multiplex PCR, the TCRdb table keeps only in-frame clones and is missing some. Among about 130,000 clones listed, around three quarters were seen once. The material sequenced was PBMCs. The receptors stem from a man aged 35 to 55 in good health and CMV-seronegative.

CDR3 sequence: CASSLGTGGGTEAFF. The CDR3 nucleotides read TGCGCCAGCAGCTTGGGGACAGGGGGCGGGACTGAAGCTTTCTTT. The chain has TRBV5-1 and TRBJ1-1; 11 positions match TRBD1. Trimming cost V 0 bases and J 5 bases; bases outside gene matches: 3. The CDR3 is 15 residues long. Germline CDR1 reads SGHRS; CDR2 reads YFSETQ.

This clone has just a few counts. This rearrangement joins TRBV7-2 to TRBJ2-7, with 7 bases matching TRBD2. The CDR3 covers 14 residues. After removal of 4 bases from V and 3 bases from J, the junction contained 6 bases not matched to a gene. Per germline, CDR1 SGHTA and CDR2 FQGNSA. The CDR3 nucleotides read TGTGCCAGCAGCTCAATGGCGGGGGACTACGAGCAGTACTTC. Its translation: CASSSMAGDYEQYF.

This sequence joins TRBV9 and TRBJ2-7, with TRBD1 matching over 8 bases. Germline CDR1 and CDR2: SGDLS and YYNGEE. V trimming: 2 bases; J trimming: 2 bases; junction bases outside the gene matches: 6. This CDR3 has 15 amino acids. This CDR3 reads CASSVARTGPYEQYF. The DNA for the CDR3 is TGTGCCAGCAGCGTCGCCAGGACAGGGCCCTACGAGCAGTACTTC.

The CDR3 reads CAVGGPYEQYF. Here the CDR3 DNA reads TGTGCCGTGGGGGGACCCTACGAGCAGTACTTC. The rearrangement links TRBV6-1 to TRBJ2-7, with D maybe TRBD2 (6 bases). The V gene lost 11 bases and the J gene lost 2 bases, with 10 bases spanning the gap. CDR1 is MNHNS and CDR2 is SASEGT in the germline V gene. The CDR3 length is 11 residues.

This clone was recorded only once. The chain employs TRBV6-5 and TRBJ1-1, with 7 bases that match TRBD1. V gave up 0 bases and J gave up 4 bases; unmatched junction bases: 5. The CDR3 loop spans 15 amino acids. Germline CDR1 reads MNHEY; CDR2 reads SVGAGI. The CDR3 region is CASSYSSGGTTEAFF. The CDR3 region has the DNA TGTGCCAGCAGTTACTCGTCAGGGGGAACCACTGAAGCTTTCTTT.

The V and J genes are TRBV7-3 and TRBJ2-7, with a tentative D call TRBD1 (8 bases). This CDR3 spans 14 amino acids. V dropped 5 bases and J dropped 4 bases, with 15 bases sitting between them. Looked up from germline, CDR1 is SGHTA and CDR2 is FQGTGA. This CDR3 reads CASSATGGGYEQYF. The CDR3, as DNA: TGTGCCAGCAGCGCAACAGGGGGGGGTTACGAGCAGTACTTC.

The chain combines TRBV19 with TRBJ2-7; D possibly corresponds to TRBD2 (5 bases). In germline, CDR1 is LNHDA, CDR2 SQIVND (reference sequence). V lost 6 bases and J lost 3, with 6 bases in between. CDR3 length equals 11 residues. The CDR3 coding sequence is TGTGCCAGTAGCGAGGGCTACGAGCAGTACTTC. It is translated as CASSEGYEQYF.

The V and J genes are TRBV27 and TRBJ1-5, with D unclear. CDR3 length: 14 amino acids. Germline CDR1 is MNHEY and CDR2 is SMNVEV (reference sequence). V was shortened by 2 bases and J by 7 bases, with 12 bases between the two germline ends. CDR3 in DNA: TGTGCCAGCAGTTTAGAGGGTGAAGGGCAGCCCCAGCATTTT. Translated, it gives CASSLEGEGQPQHF.

The V call is TRBV15, the J call TRBJ1-2, with D possibly TRBD1 on 6 matching bases. Germline loops: CDR1 LNHNV, CDR2 YYDKDF (reference sequence). The CDR3 loop spans 14 amino acids. V was clipped by 0 bases and J by 6 bases, with 11 bases between them. CDR3 protein: CATSRDPRGDGYTF. CDR3 DNA: TGTGCCACCAGCAGAGATCCCAGGGGCGATGGCTACACCTTC.

This chain uses TRBV28 with TRBJ2-6; the match to TRBD2 covers 7 bases. The CDR3 extends over 16 amino acids. From germline, CDR1 is MDHEN and CDR2 SYDVKM. J lost 2 bases, V lost 7 bases, and 8 bases had no gene match. CDR3 region: CASIPGGGAGANVLTF. The CDR3 DNA is TGTGCCAGCATCCCCGGCGGGGGAGCTGGGGCCAACGTCCTGACTTTC.

This rearrangement joins TRBV4-2 to TRBJ2-1, with 14 bases identical to TRBD2. Trimming removed 0 bases from V and 0 bases from J; junction bases left unmatched: 4. From germline, CDR1 is LGHNA and CDR2 YNFKEQ. The CDR3 has 19 amino acids. The CDR3 here is CASSQDRGTSGSSYNEQFF. Written as DNA, the CDR3 is TGTGCCAGCAGCCAAGATCGGGGGACTAGCGGGAGCTCCTACAATGAGCAGTTCTTC.

The chain joins TRBV11-2 to TRBJ2-2; 13 bases match TRBD2. Germline V CDR1 and CDR2: SGHAT, FQNNGV. The CDR3 loop spans 18 amino acids. V lost 6 bases, J lost 4 bases, and 11 bases stayed unmatched. This CDR3 reads CASRGLAGPRIVTGELFF. In nucleotides, the CDR3 is TGTGCCAGCAGGGGACTAGCGGGGCCCCGTATAGTCACCGGGGAGCTGTTTTTT.

The chain recombines TRBV5-5 with TRBJ2-1, with TRBD2 matching over 7 bases. The ends lost 5 bases at V and 4 bases at J; junction bases unmatched: 6. The CDR3 length is 14 residues. Germline V gives CDR1 SGHKS, CDR2 YYEKEE (reference sequence). The CDR3 region is CASRGGGGYNEQFF. CDR3 nucleotides: TGTGCCAGCAGGGGTGGGGGGGGGTACAATGAGCAGTTCTTC.

This rearrangement joins TRBV4-3 to TRBJ1-1, with D possibly being TRBD1 (6 bases). CDR1 is LGHNA, CDR2 YSLEER, per germline. Trimming stripped 0 bases from V and 1 base from J, with 12 bases between. The CDR3 is 16 residues long. The CDR3 DNA is TGCGCCAGCAGCCAAGATAAGGGCAGGGGGAACACTGAAGCTTTCTTT. Its protein product is CASSQDKGRGNTEAFF.

In its sample, this clone was seen once. The chain has TRBV7-9 and TRBJ2-1; 7 positions match TRBD1. The germline CDR1 and CDR2 sequences are SEHNR and FQNEAQ (reference sequence). Losses at the gene ends were 4 bases for V and 4 bases for J; bases not matched to a gene: 16. This CDR3 spans 18 amino acids. In nucleotides, the CDR3 is TGTGCCAGCAGCTATAGACAGGGTCCGAGACTAACGTACAATGAGCAGTTCTTC. Its translation: CASSYRQGPRLTYNEQFF.

Turning to this clone: Other nucleotide sequences in the sample specify the same CDR3. This rearrangement joins TRBV18 to TRBJ2-7; tentatively, D is TRBD1 (5 bases). This CDR3 region has 14 residues. The germline V gene has CDR1 KGHSH and CDR2 LQKENI. V was pared by 3 bases and J by 0 bases, with 9 bases between. The CDR3 DNA sequence: TGTGCCAGCTCACCTGGGCAGGGCTCCTACGAGCAGTACTTC. Amino acid sequence: CASSPGQGSYEQYF.

The chain couples TRBV6-5 to TRBJ1-3, with 7 bases matching TRBD1. Per the germline V gene, CDR1 is MNHEY and CDR2 is SVGAGI. With 4 bases clipped from V and 0 bases from J, the junction kept 6 bases outside the gene matches. The CDR3 spans 16 residues. DNA for the CDR3: TGTGCCAGCAGTTCCGACAGGGCCGTCTCTGGAAACACCATATATTTT. Its translation: CASSSDRAVSGNTIYF.

This clone was recorded once. The V and J genes are TRBV6-5 and TRBJ1-2; D is ambiguous. Trimming removed 6 bases at V and 7 bases at J, with 15 bases between. The CDR3 is 13 amino acids. Germline CDR1 is MNHEY and CDR2 is SVGAGI. The CDR3 spells CASSQKLVGGYTF. CDR3 sequence (DNA): TGTGCCAGCAGCCAAAAGCTAGTAGGTGGCTACACCTTC.

V is TRBV7-3 and J is TRBJ2-2; tentative D call: TRBD1 (5 bases). CDR3 length equals 14 residues. V lost 0 bases to trimming and J lost 6 bases, with 8 bases between them. Germline lookup yields CDR1 SGHTA and CDR2 FQGTGA. The CDR3 sequence is CASSLTGAAGELFF. CDR3 nucleotide sequence: TGTGCCAGCAGCTTAACAGGGGCGGCCGGGGAGCTGTTTTTT. Full variable domain (remainder filled in from reference TRBV7-3 and TRBJ2-2): GAGVSQTPSNKVTEKGKYVELRCDPISGHTALYWYRQSLGQGPEFLIYFQGTGAADDSGLPNDRFFAVRPEGSVSTLKIQRTERGDSAVYLCASSLTGAAGELFFGEGSRLTVL.

This chain uses TRBV19 with TRBJ1-1, with a tentative D call TRBD1 (6 bases). The germline V gene has CDR1 LNHDA and CDR2 SQIVND (reference sequence). The CDR3 has 14 residues. The germline V and J ends were trimmed by 3 bases and 0 bases, with 8 bases remaining between them. The DNA for the CDR3 is TGTGCCAGTAGTATCGGGACAATGAACACTGAAGCTTTCTTT. Translated: CASSIGTMNTEAFF. The complete variable domain, with remaining parts taken from reference TRBV19 and TRBJ1-1, reads DGGITQSPKYLFRKEGQNVTLSCEQNLNHDAMYWYRQDPGQGLRLIYYSQIVNDFQKGDIAEGYSVSREKKESFPLTVTSAQKNPTAFYLCASSIGTMNTEAFFGQGTRLTVV.

As to this clone: One end of the junction fails to match germline, which may point to a read error. This rearrangement joins TRBV6-6 to TRBJ2-1, with no clear D. The CDR3 covers 14 residues. Germline values: CDR1 MNHNY, CDR2 SVGAGI (reference sequence). The DNA for the CDR3 is TGTGCCAGCAGTGACTCGTACTCCTACAATGAGCAGTTCTTC. It yields the protein CASSDSYSYNEQFF.

The chain combines TRBV27 with TRBJ2-3; perhaps TRBD1 as D (7 bases). Trimming left V 6 bases short and J 2 bases short, with 15 bases between. Germline-derived CDR1 and CDR2 are MNHEY and SMNVEV (reference sequence). The CDR3 runs to 15 residues. In nucleotides, the CDR3 is TGTGCCAGCAGCGGGGGACAGCAGGTCACAGATACGCAGTATTTT. The encoded protein is CASSGGQQVTDTQYF.

The chain recombines TRBV7-6 with TRBJ2-5, with 10 bases identical to TRBD1. CDR3 length equals 14 residues. The V gene end was trimmed by 3 bases and the J gene end by 5 bases; junction bases not matched to a gene: 3. CDR1 and CDR2 from the germline V gene are SGHVS and FNYEAQ. CDR3 protein: CASSFPGQGETQYF. CDR3 coding DNA: TGTGCCAGCAGCTTTCCGGGACAGGGGGAGACCCAGTACTTC.

The chain is built from TRBV6-5 and TRBJ1-5; 9 nucleotides align to TRBD1. J gave up 7 bases and V 4 bases, and 5 bases lay outside the gene matches. This CDR3 comprises 14 residues. Germline assignment: CDR1 MNHEY and CDR2 SVGAGI. The CDR3 sequence: CASSSGQGSQPQHF. CDR3 nucleotides: TGTGCCAGCAGTTCGGGACAGGGCAGCCAGCCCCAGCATTTT.

The rearrangement links TRBV28 to TRBJ2-7, with 8 bases that match TRBD1. J lost 2 bases, V lost 5 bases, and 5 bases had no gene match. From germline, CDR1 is MDHEN and CDR2 SYDVKM. The CDR3 has 14 amino acids. The CDR3 DNA is TGTGCCAGCAGTCCCGGACAGGGTCCCTACGAGCAGTACTTC. It is translated as CASSPGQGPYEQYF.

V usage is TRBV4-1 and J usage is TRBJ1-4, with TRBD1 matching over 9 bases. The V and J ends lost 3 bases and 7 bases, in that order; junction bases with no gene match: 9. CDR1 and CDR2 from the germline V gene are MGHRA and YSYEKL. CDR3 length: 16 amino acids. The DNA of the CDR3 is TGCGCCAGCAGCCAGGACACCGGGACAGGGATTGAAAAACTGTTTTTT. It yields the protein CASSQDTGTGIEKLFF.

V is TRBV27 and J is TRBJ2-7, with D unresolved. Germline loops: CDR1 MNHEY, CDR2 SMNVEV (reference sequence). The CDR3 spans 14 residues. The V gene lost 0 bases and the J gene lost 0 bases, with 6 bases spanning the gap. As DNA, the CDR3 is TGTGCCAGCAGTTTATCCTCAGGCTCCTACGAGCAGTACTTC. Protein product: CASSLSSGSYEQYF.

The CDR3 DNA sequence: TGTGCCTGGAGACTCTCTGGAAACACCATATATTTT. The encoded protein is CAWRLSGNTIYF. V gene TRBV30 combines with J gene TRBJ1-3; D is ambiguous. Trimming took 3 bases from V and 0 from J, leaving 3 bases between them. Germline CDR1 is GTSNPN and CDR2 is SVGIG (reference sequence). This CDR3 spans 12 amino acids.